The source of this TCR beta chain is a study of T cell repertoires and HLA-DP antigens (dated by TCRdb to 2016 to 2019). Regarding the research as a whole: Using HeLa cells transduced to present allogeneic HLA-DP, the study set up an in vitro model of CD4+ T cell alloreactivity. The average DNA input was roughly 0.2 ug for sorted CD137+CD4+ samples versus roughly 1,200 ng for pre-culture CD4+ samples. Of the three donors, two were male and one was female, with ages ranging from the 18-to-29 band to the 60-to-69 band. Compared with self, one alloantigen differed at one amino acid in the peptide-binding groove and the other differed at some 11, modelling structurally similar versus dissimilar alloantigens.

Untouched CD4+ T cells were isolated from Ficoll-separated PBMC by magnetic bead negative selection, reaching an average purity of around 98%. Untouched CD4+ T cells were isolated from Ficoll-separated PBMC with magnetic beads, reaching 95% to 98% purity with negligible CD8+ contamination. Peripheral blood mononuclear cells were supplied by the buffy coats of a few healthy blood donors, who served as the study donors. All three donors were CMV seronegative. The DNeasy Blood & Tissue Kit was used for extraction of genomic DNA. Genomic DNA from sorted CD137+CD4+ cells and from pre-culture CD4+ baseline samples of each subject was subjected to TCRB sequencing. Study-wide conclusions, independent of this receptor: Sorted CD137+ cells showed similar clonality against both alloantigens (about 0.36), much higher than the clonality of pre-culture samples (around 0.04). Clones undetected before culture had an average cumulative frequency of around 35% against one allele and roughly 50% against the other. Naive and memory CD4+ repertoires were not analysed separately. Limitations included only three donors, a non-physiological HeLa antigen-presenting system, and the use of total CD4+ responder cells.

The immunoSEQ multiplex PCR, with forward primers for 54 TRBV segments and reverse primers for 13 TRBJ segments, was used to amplify TCRB CDR3 regions. Deep resolution, with a target of 150,000 to 200,000 T cell genomes, was applied to the sequencing of pre-culture CD4+ samples. Amplicons were sequenced on an Illumina HiSeq System, producing 87 bp reads covering the CDR3. As for the original processing: PCR and sequencing errors in the reads were corrected, and alignment to IMGT reference sequences was used to define CDR3 regions. Synthetic template pools were used to estimate counts of templates and unique rearrangements. Clonality was calculated as 1 minus Pielou's evenness. Richness was estimated with the Daley-Smith estimator. Morisita's index served as the measure of repertoire overlap. A clone counted as low-abundance if it appeared in cultured samples but went undetected in the pre-culture repertoire of the same donor. The table comes from immuneACCESS by way of TCRdb, which keeps in-frame sequences with V and J called. Part of the clones is missing from these tables; in studies checked, under half for an unresolved V gene and the rest for unknown reasons. For V, J and clone size, that table is used; D and trimming come from the DNA. The sample table holds approximately 89,000 clones, of which approximately 86% were seen once. The ten largest account for roughly 1.5% of the sample.

Note on this clone: The antigen it recognizes is unknown. Qualities for individual bases were not recorded, and no much larger clone is one base off.

Measured from the cysteine to the phenylalanine, the CDR3 is 12 residues long. Only CDR3 DNA is held: 36 bases, read in frame from base 1. Trimming removed 4 bases from V and 7 bases from J; the gene matches leave 3 bases unexplained. Taken from the germline V gene (reference sequence), the CDR1 and CDR2 loops are GTSNPN and SVGIG. Sequencing input: CD4+ T cells from PBMCs. The clonotype was recovered from a man aged 50-60 years in good health and CMV-seronegative. The chain uses TRBV30 and TRBJ1-1, and TRBD1 matches 10 of the central bases. The CDR3 is CAWIGDRGEAFF. The sequenced DNA is TGTGCCTGGATCGGGGACAGGGGTGAAGCTTTCTTT.